The entry that follows covers one TCR beta chain sequence. The record originates from a study of cytomegalovirus exposure and HLA in healthy donors. CDR3 length equals 14 residues. Trimming left V 2 bases short and J 4 bases short, with 9 bases between. Germline CDR1 reads LGHNA; CDR2 reads YSLEER. Unrecorded immune exposures were likely, despite nominal health at sampling. PCR employed 60 Vbeta and 13 Jbeta primers. Source study methods: The count from a later analysis was some 80 million unique TCR beta chains, some 10 million of them shared. Libraries were prepared by immunoSEQ multiplex PCR; TCRdb keeps only in-frame clonotypes and omits some of them. That table is the source of V, J and clone size, and D and trimming were worked out from the DNA. This table has over 80,000 clones, approximately 75% appearing once.

J is TRBJ1-3 and V is TRBV4-3; unclear D gene. Sequencing was done on a sample of PBMCs. This TCR came from a female donor in good health and CMV-seropositive. CDR3 loop: CASSQRVSGNTIYF. In DNA form, the CDR3 reads TGCGCCAGCAGCCAAAGAGTGTCAGGAAACACCATATATTTT.